Listed here are 25 T cell receptor beta chains from one sample, sequenced in a study of siplizumab effects on memory and regulatory T cells. Clones were sequenced by immunoSEQ multiplex PCR, and TCRdb holds only the in-frame ones, with some missing. This sample has 90,000 to 150,000 clones, with around 93% found just once. The specimen sequenced was non-Treg CD4+ T cells sorted from blood. The receptors originated from a human donor in good health.

The CDR3 DNA is TGTGCCAGCAGTGAAGAGGGGCAGTCCGTCTATGGCTACACCTTC. This codes for CASSEEGQSVYGYTF. This sequence joins TRBV2 and TRBJ1-2, with D possibly TRBD1 on 5 matching bases. The V gene lost 1 base and the J gene lost 4 bases, with 13 bases spanning the gap. From germline, CDR1 is SNHLY and CDR2 FYNNEI. The CDR3 runs to 15 residues.

This sequence joins TRBV28 and TRBJ1-5; D gene unclear. This CDR3 is built from 14 residues. Trimming stripped 3 bases from V and 4 bases from J, with 10 bases between. From germline, CDR1 is MDHEN and CDR2 SYDVKM. The CDR3 bases are TGTGCCAGCAGTTTTTTGACGTTGAATCAGCCCCAGCATTTT. It codes for CASSFLTLNQPQHF. Full variable domain (outside the CDR3, taken from reference TRBV28 and TRBJ1-5): DVKVTQSSRYLVKRTGEKVFLECVQDMDHENMFWYRQDPGLGLRLIYFSYDVKMKEKGDIPEGYSVSREKKERFSLILESASTNQTSMYLCASSFLTLNQPQHFGDGTRLSIL.

This rearrangement joins TRBV6-5 to TRBJ2-1, with 15 bases matching TRBD2. CDR1 and CDR2 from the germline V gene are MNHEY and SVGAGI. There are 15 residues in the CDR3. V gave up 6 bases and J gave up 9 bases; unmatched junction bases: 6. CDR3 DNA sequence: TGTGCCAGCAGAGGACTAGCGGGGGGGCTGTTTGAGCAGTTCTTC. It yields the protein CASRGLAGGLFEQFF.

The chain carries TRBV28 and TRBJ2-5; D is ambiguous. Germline lookup yields CDR1 MDHEN and CDR2 SYDVKM. The CDR3 consists of 11 residues. With 7 bases removed from V and 1 base from J, the gap between germline ends came to 4 bases. The CDR3 DNA sequence: TGTGCCAGCAATTTCCAAGAGACCCAGTACTTC. Protein sequence: CASNFQETQYF. The full variable domain, in which reference TRBV28 and TRBJ2-5 provide the parts outside the CDR3, is DVKVTQSSRYLVKRTGEKVFLECVQDMDHENMFWYRQDPGLGLRLIYFSYDVKMKEKGDIPEGYSVSREKKERFSLILESASTNQTSMYLCASNFQETQYFGPGTRLLVL.

The chain links TRBV7-7 to TRBJ2-1; D remains unclear. V lost 5 bases to trimming and J lost 0 bases, with 11 bases between them. The CDR3 has 15 residues. Germline lookup yields CDR1 SSHAT and CDR2 FNYEAQ (reference sequence). The CDR3 region has the DNA TGTGCCAGCAGCGAATTAAGGAGCTCCTACAATGAGCAGTTCTTC. It yields the protein CASSELRSSYNEQFF.

This rearrangement joins TRBV7-3 to TRBJ2-1; 9 nucleotides match TRBD2. The germline gives CDR1 SGHTA, CDR2 FQGTGA. There are 16 residues in the CDR3. V was clipped by 1 base and J by 2 bases; unmatched bases: 3. The CDR3: CASSLNLAGTYNEQFF. DNA of the CDR3: TGTGCCAGCAGCTTAAACCTAGCGGGGACCTACAATGAGCAGTTCTTC. Variable domain in full (rest from reference TRBV7-3 and TRBJ2-1): GAGVSQTPSNKVTEKGKYVELRCDPISGHTALYWYRQSLGQGPEFLIYFQGTGAADDSGLPNDRFFAVRPEGSVSTLKIQRTERGDSAVYLCASSLNLAGTYNEQFFGPGTRLTVL.

The chain couples TRBV19 to TRBJ2-7, with D perhaps matching TRBD1 or TRBD2 (5 bases each). CDR3 length: 15 residues. The germline V gene has CDR1 LNHDA and CDR2 SQIVND (reference sequence). Trimming cost V 6 bases and J 3 bases, with 18 bases left between them. CDR3 amino acids: CASRRTGTSNYEQYF. CDR3 DNA: TGTGCCAGTAGACGTACCGGGACCTCGAACTACGAGCAGTACTTC.

V is TRBV7-2 and J is TRBJ2-3, with 9 bases lining up with TRBD2. The CDR3 loop spans 16 amino acids. The ends lost 1 base at V and 7 bases at J; junction bases unmatched: 9. Germline V CDR1 and CDR2: SGHTA, FQGNSA. Here the CDR3 reads CASSLESSGGRNTQYF. The CDR3 DNA reads as TGTGCCAGCAGCTTAGAATCAAGCGGGGGGCGAAATACGCAGTATTTT.

The chain combines TRBV2 with TRBJ1-5, with D possibly matching TRBD1 (6 bases). V lost 4 bases, J lost 4 bases, and 11 bases lay in between. Germline V gives CDR1 SNHLY, CDR2 FYNNEI. The CDR3 sequence is 14 residues long. The CDR3 spells CASSVGTLNQPQHF. CDR3 DNA sequence: TGTGCCAGCAGTGTGGGGACACTTAATCAGCCCCAGCATTTT.

This rearrangement joins TRBV20-1 to TRBJ2-5; D ambiguous. Germline-derived CDR1 and CDR2 are DFQATT and SNEGSKA (reference sequence). CDR3 length: 11 residues. Trimming took off 5 bases at V and 5 bases at J, with 9 bases between the two ends. The CDR3 bases are TGCAGTGCTGCGACGGAGGAGACCCAGTACTTC. This encodes CSAATEETQYF.

This chain links TRBV9 with TRBJ2-3, with D possibly being TRBD2 (6 bases). V shed 4 bases and J shed 2 bases, with 14 bases lying between them. This CDR3 spans 15 amino acids. Germline CDR1 is SGDLS and CDR2 is YYNGEE. CDR3 in amino acids: CASSPRGVFTDTQYF. CDR3 sequence (DNA): TGTGCCAGCAGCCCGCGCGGGGTATTCACAGATACGCAGTATTTT. The full variable domain, its missing parts supplied by reference TRBV9 and TRBJ2-3, is DSGVTQTPKHLITATGQRVTLRCSPRSGDLSVYWYQQSLDQGLQFLIQYYNGEERAKGNILERFSAQQFPDLHSELNLSSLELGDSALYFCASSPRGVFTDTQYFGPGTRLTVL.

The gene calls are TRBV5-6 and TRBJ1-3; D remains ambiguous. The CDR3 length is 14 residues. The germline V gene encodes CDR1 SGHDT and CDR2 YYEEEE. V shed 1 base and J shed 1 base, with 6 bases lying between them. CDR3 residues: CASSLLVSGNTIYF. DNA for the CDR3: TGTGCCAGCAGCTTGCTAGTATCTGGAAACACCATATATTTT.

The CDR3 loop reads CASSMSQAKSYEQYF. DNA for the CDR3: TGTGCCAGTAGTATGTCGCAGGCCAAGTCCTACGAGCAGTACTTC. This sequence joins TRBV19 and TRBJ2-7; D is undetermined. Germline V lookup: CDR1 LNHDA, CDR2 SQIVND (reference sequence). V was cut by 3 bases and J by 1 base, with 13 bases left in between. The CDR3 has 15 residues.

The V call is TRBV5-6, the J call TRBJ1-1, with 9 bases that match TRBD1. V lost 4 bases, J lost 6 bases, and 7 bases stayed unmatched. This CDR3 has 14 amino acids. Germline V CDR1 and CDR2: SGHDT, YYEEEE. CDR3 bases: TGTGCCAGCAGCCAAGGGGGACAGGGCGCTGAAGCTTTCTTT. This gives the protein CASSQGGQGAEAFF.

The V gene is TRBV29-1, the J gene TRBJ1-2, with 8 bases identical to TRBD1. CDR3 length: 13 residues. Germline CDR1 SQVTM, CDR2 ANQGSEA. The V gene end was trimmed by 7 bases and the J gene end by 5 bases; junction bases not matched to a gene: 9. Written as DNA, the CDR3 is TGCAGCGGGGGGAAGACAGGGGAATATGGCTACACCTTC. This encodes CSGGKTGEYGYTF.

The chain recombines TRBV7-3 with TRBJ2-3, with D tentatively TRBD2 (5 bases). Germline V CDR1 and CDR2: SGHTA, FQGTGA. This CDR3 region has 14 residues. Trimming cost V 5 bases and J 5 bases, with 14 bases left between them. The CDR3 loop is CASSPTTTLDTQYF. As DNA, the CDR3 is TGTGCCAGCAGCCCCACGACTACCCTAGATACGCAGTATTTT. The entire variable domain, with the rest obtained from reference TRBV7-3 and TRBJ2-3, is as follows: GAGVSQTPSNKVTEKGKYVELRCDPISGHTALYWYRQSLGQGPEFLIYFQGTGAADDSGLPNDRFFAVRPEGSVSTLKIQRTERGDSAVYLCASSPTTTLDTQYFGPGTRLTVL.

The chain joins TRBV19 to TRBJ1-1; 7 positions match TRBD1. Germline lookup yields CDR1 LNHDA and CDR2 SQIVND (reference sequence). V lost 7 bases to trimming and J lost 9 bases; unmatched junction nucleotides: 14. This CDR3 is 14 amino acids long. The CDR3 nucleotides read TGTGCCAGTACGCTGGAGGGGGCCTTTCCCCAAGCTTTCTTT. As protein: CASTLEGAFPQAFF.

The J gene is TRBJ2-3, the V gene TRBV6-4; 13 bases are a match to TRBD2. Trimming cost V 3 bases and J 4 bases; bases outside gene matches: 4. The CDR3 is 16 residues long. Germline values: CDR1 MRHNA, CDR2 SNTAGT. CDR3 region: CASSETSGGASDTQYF. CDR3 nucleotides: TGTGCCAGCAGTGAAACTAGCGGGGGGGCCTCAGATACGCAGTATTTT.

The chain recombines TRBV5-1 with TRBJ2-3, with 9 bases matching TRBD1. Trimming removed 6 bases from V and 6 bases from J; junction bases left unmatched: 8. Germline V gene sequence: CDR1 SGHRS, CDR2 YFSETQ. This CDR3 contains 14 residues. This chain's CDR3 is CASMGDRVSDTQYF. CDR3 bases: TGCGCCAGCATGGGGGACAGGGTATCGGATACGCAGTATTTT.

CDR3 nucleotides: TGTGCCAGCAGCTTAGGGTTCGGGGGAGGTCAAGAGACCCAGTACTTC. This encodes CASSLGFGGGQETQYF. The J gene is TRBJ2-5, the V gene TRBV7-2; a possible D gene is TRBD2 (6 bases). The CDR3 is made up of 16 amino acids. The germline CDR1 and CDR2 sequences are SGHTA and FQGNSA. V gave up 1 base and J gave up 2 bases, with 14 bases separating them.

As concerns this clone: This same CDR3 is encoded by further DNA sequences in the sample. The rearrangement links TRBV5-1 to TRBJ2-5; 12 bases are shared with TRBD2. The CDR3 consists of 15 residues. The J segment lost 4 bases and the V segment lost 4 bases, leaving 5 bases of the junction unmatched. Germline V CDR1 and CDR2: SGHRS, YFSETQ. CDR3 nucleotide sequence: TGCGCCAGCAGCCCGCTAGCGGGGGGGCCAGAGACCCAGTACTTC. Amino acid sequence: CASSPLAGGPETQYF.

The V and J genes are TRBV23-1 and TRBJ2-4; perhaps TRBD1 as D (6 bases). TRBV23-1 is filed as an ORF, its function uncertain. V shed 5 bases and J shed 1 base, with 12 bases lying between them. The CDR3 has 15 residues. The CDR3 DNA follows: TGCGCCAGCAGTACCCTTCAGGGGGCCAAAAACATTCAGTACTTC. Translated, it gives CASSTLQGAKNIQYF.

The V and J genes are TRBV18 and TRBJ1-1; D ambiguous. The CDR3 has 13 residues. Trimming took 6 bases from V and 0 from J, leaving 8 bases between them. The germline V gene has CDR1 KGHSH and CDR2 LQKENI. The CDR3 spells CASSPRMNTEAFF. The CDR3 region has the DNA TGTGCCAGCTCGCCCCGGATGAACACTGAAGCTTTCTTT.

V and J are TRBV2 and TRBJ2-3; weak D call: TRBD2 (5 bases). This CDR3 contains 14 residues. Trimming stripped 8 bases from V and 0 bases from J, with 12 bases between. CDR1 and CDR2 (germline): SNHLY, FYNNEI. The CDR3, as DNA: TGTGCCAGCTCGAATAGACTAAGCACAGATACGCAGTATTTT. Translation gives CASSNRLSTDTQYF.

V and J are TRBV6-5 and TRBJ1-1, with D maybe TRBD1 (6 bases). This CDR3 has 14 residues. Germline values: CDR1 MNHEY, CDR2 SVGAGI. V was trimmed by 6 bases and J by 1 base, leaving 12 bases between them. CDR3 sequence: CASSSGTTNTEAFF. In DNA form, the CDR3 reads TGTGCCAGCAGCTCCGGGACAACGAACACTGAAGCTTTCTTT.